The T cell receptor (beta chain) under discussion was sequenced for a study of identical twins. It was template switching that added a universal primer site, and there were unique molecular identifiers on the cDNA. TCRdb reprocessed the 5' RACE reads via MiXCR and lists one record per CDR3 protein. The data show 350,000 to 500,000 distinct CDR3 sequences, less than 20% seen once. Study-wide findings and caveats: Whereas memory repertoires showed no such difference, abundant cord blood beta clonotypes carried fewer insertions. Twins' excess sharing was less marked for out-of-frame beta sequences.

Every donor was a healthy Caucasian. About this clonotype: Antigen unknown.

In germline, CDR1 is DFQATT, CDR2 SNEGSKA (reference sequence). V lost 6 bases and J lost 5; bases outside the gene matches: 11. The CDR3 consists of 15 residues. V gene TRBV20-1 combines with J gene TRBJ2-7, with 12 positions matching TRBD2. Sequencing was carried out using naive T cells sorted from blood. The source is a man in his fifties in good health. In DNA, the CDR3 is TGCAGTGCGGAAAGACTAGCGGGGGCCCCCCACGAGCAGTACTTC. This sequence encodes CSAERLAGAPHEQYF.